The sequence of this T cell receptor beta chain was determined in a study of T-cell reconstitution after alpha-beta-depleted transplantation in children. Molecular barcoding with unique molecular identifiers was used for the TCRbeta library. TCRdb called the PCR reads again in MiXCR, with one record for every CDR3 protein. The sample includes approximately 980,000 distinct CDR3 sequences, less than 30% of them seen just once. V shed 6 bases and J shed 4 bases, with 16 bases lying between them. Germline V CDR1 and CDR2: DFQATT, SNEGSKA (reference sequence). The CDR3 runs to 13 residues. The rearrangement uses TRBV20-1 and TRBJ2-7; TRBD1 or TRBD2 may be the D gene (7 bases each). Source: PBMCs, mostly from graft donor cells, taken 360 days after TCRalphabeta/CD19-depleted stem cell transplant. The TCR sequence derives from a boy younger than two who had a stem cell transplant for SCID, so the T cells may come from the graft donor. CDR3 coding DNA: TGCAGTGCCCGGCGGGGGACAGATTACGAGCAGTACTTC. Protein product: CSARRGTDYEQYF.